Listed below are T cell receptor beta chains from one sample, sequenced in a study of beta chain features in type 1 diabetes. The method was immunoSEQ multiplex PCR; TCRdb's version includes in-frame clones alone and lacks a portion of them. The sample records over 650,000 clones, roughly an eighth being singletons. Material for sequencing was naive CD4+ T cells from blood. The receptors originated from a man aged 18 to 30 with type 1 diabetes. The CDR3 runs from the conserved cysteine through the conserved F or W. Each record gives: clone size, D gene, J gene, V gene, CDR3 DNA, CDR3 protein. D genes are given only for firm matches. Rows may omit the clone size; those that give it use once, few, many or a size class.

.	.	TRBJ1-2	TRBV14	TGTGCCAGCAGCTCCGGGACCCTTTACTATGGCTACACCTTC	CASSSGTLYYGYTF
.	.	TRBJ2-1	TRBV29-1	TGCAGCATTGGACCCCTCAATGAGCAGTTCTTC	CSIGPLNEQFF
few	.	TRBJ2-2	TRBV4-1	TGCGCCAGCAGCCAAGAGGCCGCCCGGAGAACCGGGGAGCTGTTTTTT	CASSQEAARRTGELFF
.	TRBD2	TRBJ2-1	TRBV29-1	TGCAGCGTACTTAGCGGGAGGGCCGGTAATGAGCAGTTCTTC	CSVLSGRAGNEQFF
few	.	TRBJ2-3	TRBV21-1	TGTGCCAGCAGCAAGGACAGGGAGGGAGATACGCAGTATTTT	CASSKDREGDTQYF
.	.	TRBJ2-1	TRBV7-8	TGTGCCAGCAGCACCCTGGGCTCCTACAATGAGCAGTTCTTC	CASSTLGSYNEQFF
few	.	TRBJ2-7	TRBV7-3	TGTGCCAGCAGCTTATCCGGGGGCTACGAGCAGTACTTC	CASSLSGGYEQYF
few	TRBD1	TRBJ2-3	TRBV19	TGTGCCAGTATTTCGGCAGGGGGTACATCAGATACGCAGTATTTT	CASISAGGTSDTQYF
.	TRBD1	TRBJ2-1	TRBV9	TGTGCCAGCAGCATCCGGCGGACAGGGACCAATGAGCAGTTCTTC	CASSIRRTGTNEQFF
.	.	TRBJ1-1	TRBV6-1	TGTGCCAGCAGTGAAGCGTACAATGCTGAAGCTTTCTTT	CASSEAYNAEAFF
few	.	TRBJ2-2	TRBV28	TGTGCCAGCACCCAGAGAGGGGAGCTGTTTTTT	CASTQRGELFF
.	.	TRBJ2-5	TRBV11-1	TGTGCCAGCAGCATCAAAGAGACCCAGTACTTC	CASSIKETQYF
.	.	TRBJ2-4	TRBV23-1	TGCGCCAGCAGTCCATCTCGAGAAGGGGTTACCAAAAACATTCAGTACTTC	CASSPSREGVTKNIQYF
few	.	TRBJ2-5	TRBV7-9	TGTGCCAGCAGCCCGGGAACGCCAGAGACCCAGTACTTC	CASSPGTPETQYF
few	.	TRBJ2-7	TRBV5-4	TGTGCCAGCAGCTTCGATTTTGGAGGGACTCAGCACTTC	CASSFDFGGTQHF
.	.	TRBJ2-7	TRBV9	TGTGCCAGCAGCTCCCGGCCGGGCCCGACTGACGAGCAGTACTTC	CASSSRPGPTDEQYF
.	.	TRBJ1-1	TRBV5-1	TGCGCCAGCAGCTTGGAGTGGACAGCTTACACTGAAGCTTTCTTT	CASSLEWTAYTEAFF
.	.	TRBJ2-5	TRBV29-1	TGCAGCGCTCTCCGGGACCTTCAAGAGACCCAGTACTTC	CSALRDLQETQYF
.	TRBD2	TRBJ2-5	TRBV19	TGTGCCAGTAGTATCCTAGCGGGAGTTTCGGAGACCCAGTACTTC	CASSILAGVSETQYF
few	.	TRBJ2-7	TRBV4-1	TGCGCCAGCAGCCAAGTGGACGTTAGGAGGATCCCATTCTACGAGCAGTACTTC	CASSQVDVRRIPFYEQYF
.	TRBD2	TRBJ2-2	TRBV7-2	TGTGCCAGCGGTCGGACTAGCGGCACCGGGGAGCTGTTTTTT	CASGRTSGTGELFF
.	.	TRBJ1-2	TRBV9	TGTGCCAGCAGCTCTCCCCCCTTTACTAACTATGGCTACACCTTC	CASSSPPFTNYGYTF
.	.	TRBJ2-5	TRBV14	TGTGCCAGCAGCCGCTCCCGGGGGGCGCTTGAGGAGACCCAGTACTTC	CASSRSRGALEETQYF
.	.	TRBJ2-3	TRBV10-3	TGTGCCATCAGTGGCGGCAGGGACGGAGATACGCAGTATTTT	CAISGGRDGDTQYF
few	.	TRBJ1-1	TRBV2	TGTGCCAGCAGTGTACAGGGTAACACTGAAGCTTTCTTT	CASSVQGNTEAFF
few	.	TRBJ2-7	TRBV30	TGTGCCTGGAGCCGGGGCGTATTATCTGTTTACGAGCAGTACTTC	CAWSRGVLSVYEQYF
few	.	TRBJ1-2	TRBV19	TGTGCCAGTAGTACGGGACACATCCCGACTTATGGCTACACCTTC	CASSTGHIPTYGYTF
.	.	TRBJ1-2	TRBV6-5	TGTGCCAGCAGTTACGGGGGAAACTATGGCTACACCTTC	CASSYGGNYGYTF
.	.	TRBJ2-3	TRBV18	TGTGCCAGCTCACCGGGACCCCAGGATACGCAGTATTTT	CASSPGPQDTQYF
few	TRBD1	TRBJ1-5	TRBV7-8	TGTGCCAGCAGCTCGTACCGGGACAGAGCCAATCAGCCCCAGCATTTT	CASSSYRDRANQPQHF
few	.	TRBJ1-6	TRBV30	TGTGCCTGGAGCGGACAGAGGGGATCCTATAATTCACCCCTCCACTTT	CAWSGQRGSYNSPLHF
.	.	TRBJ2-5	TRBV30	TGTGCCTGGAGTGTGTCGACGGGATCCCAAGAGACCCAGTACTTC	CAWSVSTGSQETQYF
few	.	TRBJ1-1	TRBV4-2	TGTGCCAGCAGCCCGTCGGGACACCGAAACACTGAAGCTTTCTTT	CASSPSGHRNTEAFF
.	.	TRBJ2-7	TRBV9	TGTGCCAGCAGCGTAGGACAGCGGGCCTACGAGCAGTACTTC	CASSVGQRAYEQYF
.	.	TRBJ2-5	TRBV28	TGTGCCAGCATCACAGGGGCGGGGGAGACCCAGTACTTC	CASITGAGETQYF
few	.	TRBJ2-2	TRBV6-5	TGTGCCAGCAGTTCAGACACCGGGGAGCTGTTTTTT	CASSSDTGELFF
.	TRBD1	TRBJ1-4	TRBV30	TGTGCCTGGAGTCGGGACAGACGTAATGAAAAACTGTTTTTT	CAWSRDRRNEKLFF
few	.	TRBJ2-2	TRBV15	TGTGCCACCAGCAGAGATAGGAGCTTTAACACCGGGGAGCTGTTTTTT	CATSRDRSFNTGELFF
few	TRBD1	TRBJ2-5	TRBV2	TGTGCCAGTCCGGGACAGGGATTCCAAGAGACCCAGTACTTC	CASPGQGFQETQYF
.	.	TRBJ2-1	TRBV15	TGTGCCACCAGCAGAGCGAGCAGCTCCTACAATGAGCAGTTCTTC	CATSRASSSYNEQFF
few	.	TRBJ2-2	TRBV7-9	TGTGCCAGCAGCTTCCGGCCCGACACCGGGGAGCTGTTTTTT	CASSFRPDTGELFF
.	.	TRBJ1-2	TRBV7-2	TGTGCCAGCAGCTTAGAACCGAGGTATGGCTACACCTTC	CASSLEPRYGYTF
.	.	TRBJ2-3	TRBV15	TGTGCCACCAGCAGAGATCGGCAGAGCTCGCTCTATACGCAGTATTTT	CATSRDRQSSLYTQYF
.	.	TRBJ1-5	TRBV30	TGTGCCTGGGGATTTGGGGACACGGGAAATCAGCCCCAGCATTTT	CAWGFGDTGNQPQHF
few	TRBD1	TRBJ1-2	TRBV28	TGTGCCAGCAGTCCTTGGACAGGGGGAATTTCCGGCTACACCTTC	CASSPWTGGISGYTF
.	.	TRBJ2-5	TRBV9	TGTGCCAGCAGCGTAACTCCGGGGGTGGGATCCCAGTACTTC	CASSVTPGVGSQYF
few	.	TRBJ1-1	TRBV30	TGTGCCTGGATACCCTCGATACGGCCTGAAGCTTTCTTT	CAWIPSIRPEAFF
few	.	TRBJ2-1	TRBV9	TGTGCCAGCAGCGCCCTAAAAGGCTCCTACAATGAGCAGTTCTTC	CASSALKGSYNEQFF